Listed here are 27 T cell receptor beta chains from one sample, sequenced in a study of blood T cell repertoires in COVID-19. Only in-frame clones appear in the TCRdb table, and some are missing; sequencing was by immunoSEQ multiplex PCR. Counted here are about 120,000 clones, roughly 77% occurring once; the ten biggest clones make up 15% to 20%. The specimen sequenced was peripheral blood. The receptors stem from a man aged 55 to 70 with active or convalescent COVID-19.

Here the CDR3 DNA reads TGCGCCAGCAGCCAGGGAGGTTCTAACTATGGCTACACCTTC. The encoded protein is CASSQGGSNYGYTF. The chain links TRBV4-3 to TRBJ1-2; no clear D gene. V lost 3 bases, J lost 0 bases, and 8 bases lay in between. The CDR3 contains 14 residues. Germline V CDR1 and CDR2: LGHNA, YSLEER.

The chain has TRBV28 and TRBJ2-2, with no clear D. Germline V gene lookup returns CDR1 MDHEN and CDR2 SYDVKM. V was cut by 4 bases and J by 5 bases, with 8 bases left in between. The CDR3 loop spans 13 amino acids. CDR3 coding DNA: TGTGCCAGCAGTTGGCCCCAGACCGGGGAGCTGTTTTTT. Encoded protein: CASSWPQTGELFF.

The chain uses TRBV10-3 and TRBJ2-7; a weak D match, TRBD1 (6 bases). This CDR3 region has 12 residues. CDR1 is ENHRY and CDR2 is SYGVKD in the germline V gene. The V end lost 11 bases, the J end lost 3 bases, and 14 bases lay between the germline ends. CDR3 DNA sequence: TGTGCCGTGGGGCAGGGACACTACGAGCAGTACTTC. Amino acids: CAVGQGHYEQYF.

With regard to this clone: This may arise from a read error, as a much more abundant clone is one base away. Other DNA sequences in this sample translate to the same CDR3. The chain combines TRBV29-1 with TRBJ2-1; 7 bases align to TRBD1. Germline lookup yields CDR1 SQVTM and CDR2 ANQGSEA. The junction had 3 bases not matched to a gene; V was cut back by 1 base and J by 0 bases. The CDR3 extends over 15 amino acids. CDR3 region: CSVEVWDSSYNEQFF. In DNA, the CDR3 is TGCAGCGTTGAAGTCTGGGACAGCTCCTACAATGAGCAGTTCTTC.

The chain recombines TRBV9 with TRBJ1-4; maybe TRBD1 (5 bases). Per germline, CDR1 SGDLS and CDR2 YYNGEE. With 2 bases removed from V and 7 bases from J, the gap between germline ends came to 12 bases. This CDR3 has 14 amino acids. The CDR3 is CASSVSGGSEKLFF. CDR3 DNA sequence: TGTGCCAGCAGCGTGTCCGGGGGAAGTGAAAAACTGTTTTTT.

The rearrangement uses TRBV28 and TRBJ2-3; TRBD1 matches 8 bases. The germline V gene encodes CDR1 MDHEN and CDR2 SYDVKM. V shed 4 bases, J shed 3 bases, and the junction held 6 bases outside the gene matches. CDR3 size: 15 residues. CDR3 nucleotides: TGTGCCAGCAGTTCCTTGGACAGGGTGACAGATACGCAGTATTTT. It is translated as CASSSLDRVTDTQYF.

This chain uses TRBV28 with TRBJ2-3; D not resolved. This CDR3 spans 15 amino acids. The germline V and J ends were trimmed by 5 bases and 5 bases, with 17 bases remaining between them. CDR1 is MDHEN and CDR2 is SYDVKM in the germline V gene. The CDR3 region is CASSHRGLGVDTQYF. The CDR3, as DNA: TGTGCCAGCAGTCACCGCGGTTTAGGTGTAGATACGCAGTATTTT.

The chain links TRBV4-2 to TRBJ2-1; D is unclear. The CDR3 length is 13 residues. V lost 3 bases to trimming and J lost 6 bases, with 9 bases between them. Germline V lookup: CDR1 LGHNA, CDR2 YNFKEQ. The CDR3 here is CASSQAASNEQFF. CDR3 bases: TGTGCCAGCAGCCAGGCGGCTTCCAATGAGCAGTTCTTC.

The V call is TRBV27, the J call TRBJ2-3; 8 bases fit TRBD2. This CDR3 spans 16 amino acids. V shed 4 bases and J 2 bases; nucleotides not matched to a gene: 8. Germline-derived CDR1 and CDR2 are MNHEY and SMNVEV (reference sequence). CDR3 sequence: CASSSLLAASTDTQYF. Written as DNA, the CDR3 is TGTGCCAGCAGTTCGCTACTAGCGGCTTCCACAGATACGCAGTATTTT.

This chain links TRBV7-8 with TRBJ2-5, with TRBD1 identical over 8 bases. The CDR3 covers 16 residues. CDR1 is SGHVS and CDR2 is FQNEAQ in the germline V gene. V shed 1 base, J shed 5 bases, and the junction held 9 bases outside the gene matches. The CDR3 DNA is TGTGCCAGCAGCTTAGATCCAGGGGGCAGGAGGGAGACCCAGTACTTC. Its translation is CASSLDPGGRRETQYF. The whole variable domain, filled in from reference TRBV7-8 and TRBJ2-5, reads GAGVSQSPRYKVAKRGQDVALRCDPISGHVSLFWYQQALGQGPEFLTYFQNEAQLDKSGLPSDRFFAERPEGSVSTLKIQRTQQEDSAVYLCASSLDPGGRRETQYFGPGTRLLVL.

This clone was found once. The chain employs TRBV11-2 and TRBJ2-3; possible D gene TRBD1, 6 bases. This CDR3 has 15 residues. V shed 2 bases and J shed 3 bases, with 12 bases lying between them. Germline lookup yields CDR1 SGHAT and CDR2 FQNNGV. This CDR3 reads CASSLSRGITDTQYF. The CDR3 DNA is TGTGCCAGCAGCTTATCCAGGGGTATTACAGATACGCAGTATTTT. The full variable domain, in which reference TRBV11-2 and TRBJ2-3 provide the parts outside the CDR3, is EAGVAQSPRYKIIEKRQSVAFWCNPISGHATLYWYQQILGQGPKLLIQFQNNGVVDDSQLPKDRFSAERLKGVDSTLKIQPAKLEDSAVYLCASSLSRGITDTQYFGPGTRLTVL.

This rearrangement joins TRBV3-1 (or the pseudogene TRBV3-2) to TRBJ1-2; D gene ambiguous. V was cut by 1 base and J by 2 bases, with 5 bases left in between. The CDR3 sequence is 13 residues long. The V gene's germline CDR1 is LGHDT and CDR2 YNNKEL (reference sequence). The CDR3 DNA reads as TGTGCCAGCAGCCAAGTCAGGAACTATGGCTACACCTTC. Its translation is CASSQVRNYGYTF.

V is TRBV27 and J is TRBJ1-5; the D is unclear. V lost 1 base and J lost 5, with 6 bases in between. The CDR3 length is 13 residues. The germline gives CDR1 MNHEY, CDR2 SMNVEV (reference sequence). CDR3 sequence: CASSLYRDQPQHF. In DNA, the CDR3 is TGTGCCAGCAGTTTATACAGAGATCAGCCCCAGCATTTT.

This chain uses TRBV23-1 with TRBJ2-7; D not certain. TRBV23-1 is labeled an ORF, and its function is uncertain. The CDR3 covers 14 residues. Trimming removed 4 bases at V and 4 bases at J, with 14 bases between. The CDR3 loop is CASSLWLDAYEQYF. The CDR3 nucleotides read TGCGCCAGCAGTCTTTGGCTAGACGCGTACGAGCAGTACTTC.

The rearrangement joins TRBV30 to TRBJ2-7; perhaps TRBD2 as D (5 bases). Trimming removed 4 bases from V and 3 bases from J, with 10 bases in between. CDR1 and CDR2 (germline): GTSNPN, SVGIG (reference sequence). This CDR3 has 12 residues. The chain's CDR3 is CAWNGGFYEQYF. The CDR3 DNA follows: TGTGCCTGGAATGGAGGTTTCTACGAGCAGTACTTC.

This clone was detected once. Mismatch with germline at one junction end may stem from a read error. The chain has TRBV28 and TRBJ2-2; the match to TRBD2 covers 13 bases. Germline loops: CDR1 MDHEN, CDR2 SYDVKM. The CDR3 has 16 residues. CDR3 residues: CASSLWTSGSIGELFF. DNA of the CDR3: TGTGCCAGCAGTCTATGGACTAGCGGGAGTATCGGGGAGCTGTTTTTT.

This clone was recorded once. The V gene is TRBV24-1, the J gene TRBJ2-1, with a possible D match to TRBD2 (5 bases). Trimming shortened V by 5 bases and J by 4 bases, and 20 bases separated the two germline ends. The germline CDR1 and CDR2 sequences are KGHDR and SFDVKD. There are 17 residues in the CDR3. The CDR3 DNA reads as TGTGCCACCAGTGGTTTTTCGAGGGAAGGTTCGTACAATGAGCAGTTCTTC. It specifies CATSGFSREGSYNEQFF.

The rearrangement joins TRBV28 to TRBJ2-3, with 8 positions matching TRBD1. V gave up 9 bases and J gave up 3 bases; unmatched junction bases: 8. Germline V gene data show CDR1 as MDHEN and CDR2 as SYDVKM. This CDR3 comprises 14 residues. CDR3 in amino acids: CASSRGPATDTQYF. DNA of the CDR3: TGTGCCAGTTCCAGGGGGCCGGCGACAGATACGCAGTATTTT.

The J gene is TRBJ2-2, the V gene TRBV7-9; TRBD1 might be the D (6 bases). Trimming pared 5 bases from V and 1 base from J, leaving 8 bases between. The germline gives CDR1 SEHNR, CDR2 FQNEAQ (reference sequence). The CDR3 length is 14 residues. The CDR3 DNA sequence: TGTGCCAGCAGCCTACAGGGGAACACCGGGGAGCTGTTTTTT. The encoded protein is CASSLQGNTGELFF.

The V and J genes are TRBV6-6 and TRBJ2-1; 10 positions match TRBD2. The ends lost 11 bases at V and 7 bases at J; junction bases unmatched: 14. Looked up from germline, CDR1 is MNHNY and CDR2 is SVGAGI (reference sequence). CDR3 length: 15 amino acids. CDR3 sequence reads: CADGQREGTGNEQFF. The CDR3 DNA reads TGTGCCGACGGGCAGCGGGAGGGGACGGGGAATGAGCAGTTCTTC.

The rearrangement links TRBV7-9 to TRBJ1-2; TRBD1 agrees at 9 bases. V was clipped by 1 base and J by 3 bases; unmatched bases: 6. Germline-derived CDR1 and CDR2 are SEHNR and FQNEAQ (reference sequence). The CDR3 totals 16 residues. Here the CDR3 reads CASSLVWTGEHYGYTF. The CDR3 nucleotides are TGTGCCAGCAGCTTAGTTTGGACAGGGGAACACTATGGCTACACCTTC.

The genes are TRBV7-7 and TRBJ2-7; perhaps TRBD1 as D (6 bases). CDR3 length: 13 amino acids. Trimming took off 3 bases at V and 2 bases at J, with 8 bases between the two ends. Germline V gives CDR1 SSHAT, CDR2 FNYEAQ (reference sequence). The CDR3 region has the DNA TGTGCCAGCAGCTTGGACAGAACCTACGAGCAGTACTTC. This gives the protein CASSLDRTYEQYF.

The chain has TRBV6-2 or TRBV6-3 and TRBJ2-7; 8 bases agree with TRBD2. With V trimmed by 0 bases and J by 2 bases, 0 bases remained unmatched. CDR3 length: 14 residues. Germline CDR1 MNHEY, CDR2 SVGEGT. The CDR3 nucleotides are TGTGCCAGCAGTTACTCTAGCGGGACCTACGAGCAGTACTTC. Its translation: CASSYSSGTYEQYF.

The chain joins TRBV5-1 to TRBJ2-1; 11 nucleotides align to TRBD2. Per germline, CDR1 SGHRS and CDR2 YFSETQ. V lost 0 bases to trimming and J lost 6 bases; unmatched junction nucleotides: 8. CDR3 length: 17 residues. The CDR3 DNA reads TGCGCCAGCAGCTTGGGTCTAGCGGGAGGTTCGGGCAATGAGCAGTTCTTC. Translation: CASSLGLAGGSGNEQFF.

The V gene is TRBV14, the J gene TRBJ2-5; possibly TRBD2 for D (6 bases). Trimming pared 4 bases from V and 14 bases from J, leaving 17 bases between. CDR3 length: 12 amino acids. Germline V lookup: CDR1 SGHDN, CDR2 FVKESK. The CDR3 protein is CASSPPGGAVYF. The CDR3 DNA follows: TGTGCCAGCAGCCCACCAGGAGGGGCGGTTTACTTC.

This clone was counted a few times. The chain carries TRBV7-2 and TRBJ2-3; a weak D match, TRBD2 (6 bases). The germline V gene encodes CDR1 SGHTA and CDR2 FQGNSA. This CDR3 region has 15 residues. V lost 4 bases and J 6 bases, leaving 17 bases between the germline ends. CDR3 sequence: CASSSGLPEGDTQYF. Here the CDR3 DNA reads TGTGCCAGCAGCTCTGGACTACCGGAAGGGGATACGCAGTATTTT.

The chain couples TRBV10-3 to TRBJ2-2; TRBD2 aligns across 10 bases. CDR3 size: 16 residues. Germline V gives CDR1 ENHRY, CDR2 SYGVKD. With 4 bases clipped from V and 5 bases from J, the junction kept 7 bases outside the gene matches. The CDR3 sequence: CAISGTSGSGTGELFF. The CDR3 bases are TGTGCCATCAGTGGGACTAGCGGTAGTGGGACCGGGGAGCTGTTTTTT.